These 27 T cell receptor beta chains originate from one sample sequenced in a study of T cell repertoires in cytomegalovirus infection. TCRdb re-called the reads through MiXCR, storing one row per CDR3 protein. This sample has about 130,000 distinct CDR3 sequences, with more than 7% found just once. The sample comprised PBMCs. These receptors were taken from a human donor in good health (CMV status not recorded). Some clones in this sample may be carry-over from other donors' samples.

This clonotype has only a few counts. The chain couples TRBV20-1 to TRBJ2-2; 7 bases are shared with TRBD1. The CDR3 sequence is 14 residues long. Germline V gives CDR1 DFQATT, CDR2 SNEGSKA (reference sequence). V trimming: 4 bases; J trimming: 3 bases; junction bases outside the gene matches: 5. CDR3: CSATDRTDTGELFF. The CDR3 nucleotides are TGCAGTGCTACGGACAGGACGGACACCGGGGAGCTGTTTTTT.

This clonotype came up many times. V usage is TRBV5-5 and J usage is TRBJ2-1; D unresolved. This CDR3 comprises 14 residues. Germline assignment: CDR1 SGHKS and CDR2 YYEKEE (reference sequence). Between the trimmed V and J ends, which lost 4 bases and 3 bases, there was a span of 11 bases. Here the CDR3 DNA reads TGTGCCAGCAGCCCCACGATCCACTACAATGAGCAGTTCTTC. This gives the protein CASSPTIHYNEQFF.

This clonotype was counted ten times or more. The rearrangement uses TRBV12-3 or TRBV12-4 and TRBJ1-1; a weak D match, TRBD1 (5 bases). V gave up 0 bases and J gave up 5 bases, with 10 bases separating them. CDR3 size: 14 residues. CDR3 bases: TGTGCCAGCAGTTTAGCGGGGGTTGGTACTGAAGCTTTCTTT. Protein product: CASSLAGVGTEAFF.

The chain links TRBV29-1 to TRBJ1-2; 8 bases map to TRBD1. Germline V gene lookup returns CDR1 SQVTM and CDR2 ANQGSEA. J lost 7 bases, V lost 6 bases, and 10 bases had no gene match. This CDR3 comprises 13 residues. CDR3 in amino acids: CSVSRTGIGGYTF. In nucleotides, the CDR3 is TGCAGCGTGAGCCGGACAGGGATCGGTGGCTACACCTTC.

This clonotype was counted at least ten times. This chain joins TRBV28 and TRBJ1-5; weak D call: TRBD1 (5 bases). V was cut by 6 bases and J by 5 bases, with 14 bases left in between. Germline lookup yields CDR1 MDHEN and CDR2 SYDVKM. CDR3 length: 14 amino acids. This CDR3 reads CASRLGTEYQPQHF. The CDR3, as DNA: TGTGCCAGCAGACTCGGGACTGAATATCAGCCCCAGCATTTT.

This clonotype occurred many times. One end of the junction does not line up with germline, which may come from a read error. J is TRBJ1-1 and V is TRBV7-9; 9 bases fit TRBD1. CDR3 length equals 11 residues. Germline-derived CDR1 and CDR2 are SEHNR and FQNEAQ (reference sequence). The CDR3 is CASSLGQGVTF. CDR3 DNA: TGTGCCAGCAGCTTGGGACAGGGAGTAACCTTT.

This clonotype was picked up many times. The chain combines TRBV2 with TRBJ2-2, with D possibly matching TRBD1 (5 bases). V was shortened by 6 bases and J by 3 bases, with 14 bases between the two germline ends. The CDR3 has 15 amino acids. Germline-derived CDR1 and CDR2 are SNHLY and FYNNEI. The CDR3 DNA is TGTGCCAGCAGGGGGAATAGACAGTACACCGGGGAGCTGTTTTTT. Its protein product is CASRGNRQYTGELFF.

V is TRBV9 and J is TRBJ1-4; 8 nucleotides align to TRBD1. V gave up 3 bases and J gave up 6 bases; unmatched junction bases: 4. Germline assignment: CDR1 SGDLS and CDR2 YYNGEE. This CDR3 has 14 amino acids. DNA for the CDR3: TGTGCCAGCAGCGCCGGGACAGGACATGAAAAACTGTTTTTT. Its protein product is CASSAGTGHEKLFF.

This clonotype was counted many times. This sequence joins TRBV19 and TRBJ2-1, with 7 bases lining up with TRBD2. Germline CDR1 reads LNHDA; CDR2 reads SQIVND (reference sequence). Trimming cost V 4 bases and J 10 bases; bases outside gene matches: 10. The CDR3 has 14 residues. The CDR3 bases are TGTGCCAGTAGTAACCTCGTCGGGGGGTGGGAGCAGTTCTTC. This translates into CASSNLVGGWEQFF.

The V and J genes are TRBV20-1 and TRBJ2-5, with 7 positions matching TRBD2. The CDR3 length is 14 residues. CDR1 and CDR2 (germline): DFQATT, SNEGSKA (reference sequence). The trim removed 6 bases at V and 4 bases at J, leaving 11 bases unmatched. CDR3: CSAPGSGRVETQYF. The CDR3 DNA sequence: TGCAGTGCCCCCGGTTCGGGGAGGGTAGAGACCCAGTACTTC.

This chain connects TRBV6-5 to TRBJ2-2; D is perhaps TRBD1 (6 bases). Trimming shortened V by 6 bases and J by 1 base, and 12 bases separated the two germline ends. The length of the CDR3 is 15 residues. CDR1 is MNHEY and CDR2 is SVGAGI in the germline V gene. CDR3 bases: TGTGCCAGCAGCCAGGACAGTAAGAACACCGGGGAGCTGTTTTTT. It translates to CASSQDSKNTGELFF.

Remarks on this clonotype: This may arise from a read error, as a much more abundant clone is one base away. The rearrangement uses TRBV7-2 and TRBJ2-2; 8 bases are shared with TRBD2. V gave up 5 bases and J gave up 4 bases; unmatched junction bases: 6. Germline CDR1 and CDR2: SGHTA and FQGNSA. This CDR3 spans 15 amino acids. The CDR3 sequence: CASSGTRKGTGELFF. CDR3 DNA sequence: TGTGCCAGCAGCGGGACTAGAAAGGGCACCGGGGAGCTGTTTTTT.

Within the sample, this clonotype is medium-sized. This chain links TRBV7-2 with TRBJ2-1; no clear D gene. This CDR3 has 19 residues. Germline values: CDR1 SGHTA, CDR2 FQGNSA. Deletions cut 5 bases from V and 5 bases from J, with 28 bases between. The CDR3 region is CASSPVRRSATHRDNEQFF. In DNA form, the CDR3 reads TGTGCCAGCAGCCCAGTCCGGAGATCAGCTACACATCGGGACAATGAGCAGTTCTTC.

This clonotype was found many times. V gene TRBV5-1 combines with J gene TRBJ1-2; 7 bases agree with TRBD1. Germline V lookup: CDR1 SGHRS, CDR2 YFSETQ. The CDR3 consists of 13 residues. V shed 4 bases, J shed 4 bases, and the junction held 4 bases outside the gene matches. CDR3: CASSPGQSYGYTF. For the CDR3, the DNA is TGCGCCAGCAGCCCGGGACAGTCCTATGGCTACACCTTC.

This clonotype has at least ten counts. Just one base apart from a much larger clone, this may be a read error. The rearrangement links TRBV7-9 to TRBJ2-3; D uncertain. Trimming shortened V by 5 bases and J by 2 bases, and 2 bases separated the two germline ends. Germline V gene data show CDR1 as SEHNR and CDR2 as FQNEAQ (reference sequence). This CDR3 is 11 amino acids long. The CDR3 spells CASSITDTQYF. CDR3 coding DNA: TGTGCCAGCAGCATCACAGATACGCAGTATTTT.

This clonotype appeared a few times. In nucleotides, the CDR3 is TGCGCCAGCAGCTGGATAGCGGGGGGGTCCAATGAGCAGTTCTTC. Encoded protein: CASSWIAGGSNEQFF. The chain carries TRBV5-1 and TRBJ2-1; TRBD2 aligns across 11 bases. Germline V CDR1 and CDR2: SGHRS, YFSETQ. The CDR3 spans 15 residues. V shed 3 bases and J 6 bases; nucleotides not matched to a gene: 5.

In this sample, this clonotype turned up many times. The chain uses TRBV7-3 and TRBJ1-3; D might be TRBD1 (6 bases). V was cut by 5 bases and J by 2 bases, with 10 bases left in between. Per germline, CDR1 SGHTA and CDR2 FQGTGA. The CDR3 is 14 amino acids. This CDR3 reads CASSLGTTGNTIYF. The CDR3 coding sequence is TGTGCCAGCAGCCTCGGGACAACTGGAAACACCATATATTTT.

The rearrangement joins TRBV29-1 to TRBJ1-1; no clear D. This CDR3 has 12 amino acids. Germline lookup yields CDR1 SQVTM and CDR2 ANQGSEA. V lost 6 bases and J 1 base, leaving 9 bases between the germline ends. This CDR3 reads CSVRRGNTEAFF. DNA of the CDR3: TGCAGCGTGAGACGGGGGAACACTGAAGCTTTCTTT. The whole variable domain, remainder taken from reference TRBV29-1 and TRBJ1-1, is SAVISQKPSRDICQRGTSLTIQCQVDSQVTMMFWYRQQPGQSLTLIATANQGSEATYESGFVIDKFPISRPNLTFSTLTVSNMSPEDSSIYLCSVRRGNTEAFFGQGTRLTVV.

The chain uses TRBV7-9 and TRBJ2-5; D remains unclear. The CDR3 sequence is 15 residues long. CDR1 SEHNR and CDR2 FQNEAQ come from the germline V gene (reference sequence). V lost 5 bases, J lost 2 bases, and 15 bases lay in between. CDR3 in DNA: TGTGCCAGCAGCCCCCGATCCGGGCAGCAAGAGACCCAGTACTTC. It codes for CASSPRSGQQETQYF.

V and J are TRBV19 and TRBJ2-1; the match to TRBD2 covers 7 bases. Losses at the gene ends were 8 bases for V and 5 bases for J; bases not matched to a gene: 3. The length of the CDR3 is 12 residues. CDR1 is LNHDA and CDR2 is SQIVND in the germline V gene (reference sequence). The CDR3 loop is CASGGLNNEQFF. The CDR3 nucleotides are TGTGCCAGTGGGGGACTAAACAATGAGCAGTTCTTC. The full variable domain, completed using reference TRBV19 and TRBJ2-1, is DGGITQSPKYLFRKEGQNVTLSCEQNLNHDAMYWYRQDPGQGLRLIYYSQIVNDFQKGDIAEGYSVSREKKESFPLTVTSAQKNPTAFYLCASGGLNNEQFFGPGTRLTVL.

This clonotype was recorded many times. The rearrangement links TRBV4-3 to TRBJ2-1; 8 bases fit TRBD2. The CDR3 consists of 18 residues. Germline CDR1 is LGHNA and CDR2 is YSLEER. After removal of 0 bases from V and 1 base from J, the junction contained 8 bases not matched to a gene. CDR3 nucleotide sequence: TGCGCCAGCAGCCAAGATCAGGCTAGCGGGTTGTCCTACAATGAGCAGTTCTTC. Translated: CASSQDQASGLSYNEQFF.

This clonotype was found many times. The chain joins TRBV28 to TRBJ1-1; D is perhaps TRBD1 (6 bases). V lost 3 bases and J 10 bases, leaving 18 bases between the germline ends. The CDR3 is 14 amino acids. Germline loops: CDR1 MDHEN, CDR2 SYDVKM. The CDR3 DNA is TGTGCCAGCAGTTTCGCGGGGACAAGTACGGGAGCTTTCTTT. Its protein is CASSFAGTSTGAFF.

This clonotype was picked up many times. This chain joins TRBV7-2 and TRBJ1-1, with no clear D. CDR3 length: 13 residues. Looked up from germline, CDR1 is SGHTA and CDR2 is FQGNSA. The V end was cut by 2 bases, the J end by 4 bases, with 8 bases between. The CDR3 coding sequence is TGTGCCAGCAGCTTAAAGGGAAGCACTGAAGCTTTCTTT. Translation: CASSLKGSTEAFF.

This rearrangement joins TRBV2 to TRBJ1-1; TRBD1 might be the D (6 bases). This CDR3 is built from 14 residues. Germline CDR1 reads SNHLY; CDR2 reads FYNNEI. V was pared by 6 bases and J by 0 bases, with 11 bases between. The CDR3 nucleotides are TGTGCCAGCAGCGGACAGAGGATGAACACTGAAGCTTTCTTT. Protein: CASSGQRMNTEAFF.

This clonotype has ten or more counts. The chain uses TRBV11-2 and TRBJ1-2, with TRBD1 matching over 7 bases. This CDR3 contains 14 residues. CDR1 is SGHAT and CDR2 is FQNNGV in the germline V gene. With V trimmed by 1 base and J by 8 bases, 7 bases remained unmatched. The CDR3 DNA reads TGTGCCAGCAGCTTAGGGACAGGATTAGAAGGCTACACCTTC. It codes for CASSLGTGLEGYTF.

This clonotype was recorded at least ten times. CDR3 bases: TGTGCCACCAGTGAAGGCTACAATGAGCAGTTCTTC. It is translated as CATSEGYNEQFF. The chain has TRBV24-1 and TRBJ2-1; unclear D gene. This CDR3 contains 12 residues. Germline-derived CDR1 and CDR2 are KGHDR and SFDVKD. Trimming removed 4 bases from V and 3 bases from J, with 3 bases in between.

This clonotype was found a few times. The chain recombines TRBV5-6 with TRBJ1-2, with 7 bases identical to TRBD1. V was clipped by 2 bases and J by 5 bases; unmatched bases: 12. The V gene's germline CDR1 is SGHDT and CDR2 YYEEEE. The CDR3 has 16 residues. CDR3 in amino acids: CASSFWTTGPGYGYTF. DNA of the CDR3: TGTGCCAGCAGCTTTTGGACGACAGGGCCGGGGTATGGCTACACCTTC.